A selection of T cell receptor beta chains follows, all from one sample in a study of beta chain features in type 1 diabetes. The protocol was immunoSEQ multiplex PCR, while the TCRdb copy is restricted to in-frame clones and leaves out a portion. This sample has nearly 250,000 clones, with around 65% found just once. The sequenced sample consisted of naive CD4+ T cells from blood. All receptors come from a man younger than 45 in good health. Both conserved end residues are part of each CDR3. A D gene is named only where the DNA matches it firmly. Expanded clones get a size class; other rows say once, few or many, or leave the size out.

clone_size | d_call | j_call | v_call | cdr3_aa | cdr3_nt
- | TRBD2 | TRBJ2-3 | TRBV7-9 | CASSFSRGDTDTQYF | TGTGCCAGCAGCTTCTCTCGGGGGGACACAGATACGCAGTATTTT
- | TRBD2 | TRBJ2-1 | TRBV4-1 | CASSLRGLAIGEQFF | TGCGCCAGCAGCCTGAGGGGACTAGCGATCGGAGAGCAGTTCTTC
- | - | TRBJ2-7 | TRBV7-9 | CASSLGFLDKYF | TGTGCCAGCAGCTTAGGGTTCTTGGACAAGTACTTC
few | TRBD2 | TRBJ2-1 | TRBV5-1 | CASSLLTSGLPNEQFF | TGCGCCAGCAGTTTGCTGACTAGCGGGTTACCCAATGAGCAGTTCTTC
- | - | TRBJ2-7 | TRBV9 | CASSVRGSSYEQYF | TGTGCCAGCAGCGTACGTGGGAGCTCCTACGAGCAGTACTTC
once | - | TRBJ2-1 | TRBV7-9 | CASSLSNEQFF | TGTGCCAGCAGCTTAAGCAATGAGCAGTTCTTC
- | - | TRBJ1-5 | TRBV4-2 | CASSQDFGVRQPQHF | TGTGCCAGCAGCCAAGATTTCGGGGTGCGGCAGCCCCAGCATTTT
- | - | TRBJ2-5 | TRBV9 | CASSRDMKETQYF | TGTGCCAGCAGCCGGGACATGAAAGAGACCCAGTACTTC
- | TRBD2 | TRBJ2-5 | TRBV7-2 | CASSLLAAQETQYF | TGTGCCAGCAGCCTTCTAGCGGCCCAAGAGACCCAGTACTTC
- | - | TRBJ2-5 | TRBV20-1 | CSVPGPETQYF | TGCAGTGTCCCCGGGCCGGAGACCCAGTACTTC
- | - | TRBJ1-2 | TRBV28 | CASSQQGPRGGYTF | TGTGCCAGCAGTCAGCAGGGGCCCCGCGGTGGCTACACCTTC
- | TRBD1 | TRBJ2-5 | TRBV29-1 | CSVGGTGGMETQYF | TGCAGCGTTGGTGGGACAGGGGGTATGGAGACCCAGTACTTC
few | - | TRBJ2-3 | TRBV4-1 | CASSQDGPGRGVRDTQYF | TGCGCCAGCAGCCAAGATGGTCCGGGCAGGGGTGTTAGGGATACGCAGTATTTT
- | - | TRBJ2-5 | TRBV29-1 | CSASQGAGETQYF | TGCAGCGCCAGTCAAGGGGCTGGGGAGACCCAGTACTTC
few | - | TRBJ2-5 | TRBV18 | CASSPPPRRETQYF | TGTGCCAGCTCACCACCGCCTAGGAGAGAGACCCAGTACTTC
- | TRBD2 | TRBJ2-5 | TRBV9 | CASSVPGLAGAETQYF | TGTGCCAGCAGCGTCCCGGGACTAGCGGGGGCAGAGACCCAGTACTTC
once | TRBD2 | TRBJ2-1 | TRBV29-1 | CSVKRRLAGPNEQFF | TGCAGCGTTAAAAGGCGGCTAGCGGGGCCCAATGAGCAGTTCTTC
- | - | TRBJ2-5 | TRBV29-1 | CSVSGYQETQYF | TGCAGCGTTTCTGGGTACCAAGAGACCCAGTACTTC
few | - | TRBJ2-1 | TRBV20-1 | CSAKDNEQFF | TGCAGTGCTAAGGACAATGAGCAGTTCTTC
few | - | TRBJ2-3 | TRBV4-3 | CASSNPGQDTQYF | TGCGCCAGCAGCAACCCGGGACAAGATACGCAGTATTTT
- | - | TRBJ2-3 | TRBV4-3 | CASSQDTELSTDTQYF | TGCGCCAGCAGCCAAGATACGGAGCTAAGCACAGATACGCAGTATTTT
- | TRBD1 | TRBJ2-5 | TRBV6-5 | CASSYGQGLGETQYF | TGTGCCAGCAGTTACGGACAGGGATTGGGGGAGACCCAGTACTTC
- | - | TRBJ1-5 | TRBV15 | CATSRAVGWQPQHF | TGTGCCACCAGCAGAGCGGTGGGGTGGCAGCCCCAGCATTTT
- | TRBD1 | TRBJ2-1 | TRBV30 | CAWNPGTDEQFF | TGTGCCTGGAACCCAGGGACAGATGAGCAGTTCTTC
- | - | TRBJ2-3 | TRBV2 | CASDLQGADTQYF | TGTGCCAGCGACTTGCAGGGCGCCGATACGCAGTATTTT
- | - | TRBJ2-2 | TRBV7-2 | CASSLLPPGTGELFF | TGTGCCAGCAGCTTATTGCCTCCGGGCACCGGGGAGCTGTTTTTT
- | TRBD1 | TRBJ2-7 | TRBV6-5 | CASSRGQGYEQYF | TGTGCCAGCAGTCGCGGACAGGGCTACGAGCAGTACTTC
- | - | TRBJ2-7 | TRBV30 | CALTISSYEQYF | TGTGCCCTAACTATAAGCTCCTACGAGCAGTACTTC
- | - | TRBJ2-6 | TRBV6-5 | CASSRQVRGANVLTF | TGTGCCAGCAGTCGACAGGTCCGGGGGGCCAACGTCCTGACTTTC
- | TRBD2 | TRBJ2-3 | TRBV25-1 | CASRSSGTTDTQYF | TGTGCCAGCAGGTCTAGCGGGACAACAGATACGCAGTATTTT
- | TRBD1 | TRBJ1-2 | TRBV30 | CAWSVLRQGAKGTF | TGTGCCTGGAGTGTACTGAGGCAGGGGGCCAAAGGCACCTTC
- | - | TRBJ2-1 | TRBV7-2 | CASSLGLARTYNEQFF | TGTGCCAGCAGCTTAGGGCTAGCTAGGACATACAATGAGCAGTTCTTC
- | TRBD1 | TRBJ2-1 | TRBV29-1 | CSVHRGNEQFF | TGCAGCGTCCACAGGGGCAATGAGCAGTTCTTC
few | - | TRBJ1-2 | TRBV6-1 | CASSEALRQTYYGYTF | TGTGCCAGCAGTGAAGCGCTTCGACAGACGTACTATGGCTACACCTTC
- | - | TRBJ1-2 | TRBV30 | CAWGHTVGYTF | TGTGCCTGGGGTCACACGGTTGGCTACACCTTC
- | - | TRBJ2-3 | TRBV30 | CAWSVSIATQYF | TGTGCCTGGAGTGTTTCCATCGCTACGCAGTATTTT
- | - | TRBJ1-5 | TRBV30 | CAWSSTSNNQPQHF | TGTGCCTGGAGTTCCACCAGCAATAATCAGCCCCAGCATTTT
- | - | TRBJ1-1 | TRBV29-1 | CSVENRGTEAFF | TGCAGCGTTGAAAATCGAGGGACTGAAGCTTTCTTT
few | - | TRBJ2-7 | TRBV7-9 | CASSLTGATIEQYF | TGTGCCAGCAGCTTAACAGGTGCGACTATCGAGCAGTACTTC
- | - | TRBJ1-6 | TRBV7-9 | CASSLGGSPLHF | TGTGCCAGCAGCTTGGGTGGTTCACCCCTCCACTTT
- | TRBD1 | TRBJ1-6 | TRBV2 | CASSERDRGDSPLHF | TGTGCCAGCAGTGAAAGGGACAGGGGCGATTCACCCCTCCACTTT
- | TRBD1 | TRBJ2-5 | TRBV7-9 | CASSRQGVKETQYF | TGTGCCAGCAGTCGACAGGGGGTCAAAGAGACCCAGTACTTC
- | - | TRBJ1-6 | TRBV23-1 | CASSLGKSPLHF | TGCGCCAGCAGTCTGGGGAAATCACCCCTCCACTTT
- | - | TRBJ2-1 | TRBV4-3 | CASSQTRHLNEQFF | TGCGCCAGCAGCCAGACCCGACACCTCAATGAGCAGTTCTTC
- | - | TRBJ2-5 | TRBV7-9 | CASSPSRTQETQYF | TGTGCCAGCAGCCCCTCCCGGACTCAAGAGACCCAGTACTTC
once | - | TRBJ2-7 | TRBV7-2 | CASSLGTCEYF | TGTGCCAGCAGCTTAGGGACGTGCGAGTACTTC